This T cell receptor beta chain was sequenced during a study of regulatory T cells in long-lasting Graves disease. Whole-study results and caveats: Fewer public clonotypes were shared by new patients (approximately 1,000) than by persistent patients (around 2,900). Patients with persistent disease showed a bias toward TRBV28, TRBJ1-2 and TRBJ2-5.

Time point: persistent/refractory GD, antithyroid drugs over 5 years with positive TRAb. After RNA was extracted from PBMCs, the TCR library was made from it. Diagnosing Graves' disease relied on the American Thyroid Association guidelines. The EDTA tubes were filled with 7.5 to 9 milliliters of drawn peripheral blood. Remarks on this clonotype: Its antigen is still unknown.

This CDR3 is 14 amino acids long. CDR1 is KGHSH, CDR2 LQKENI, per germline. Trimming took off 1 base at V and 3 bases at J, with 9 bases between the two ends. In building TCR beta libraries, iRepertoire HTBI primers were used together with Arm-PCR of CDR3 regions. TCRdb reanalysed the multiplex PCR reads using MiXCR and keeps one entry per CDR3 protein. Of about 660,000 distinct CDR3 sequences in the sample, about 32% were seen once. The sequencing used peripheral blood mononuclear cells (PBMCs), collected when the disease was refractory, from a patient treated with antithyroid drugs. The chain combines TRBV18 with TRBJ1-1, with no clear D. This receptor was obtained from a female donor with Graves disease. The CDR3 here is CASSPLGPDTEAFF. The CDR3, as DNA: TGTGCCAGCTCACCACTAGGCCCAGACACTGAAGCTTTCTTT.